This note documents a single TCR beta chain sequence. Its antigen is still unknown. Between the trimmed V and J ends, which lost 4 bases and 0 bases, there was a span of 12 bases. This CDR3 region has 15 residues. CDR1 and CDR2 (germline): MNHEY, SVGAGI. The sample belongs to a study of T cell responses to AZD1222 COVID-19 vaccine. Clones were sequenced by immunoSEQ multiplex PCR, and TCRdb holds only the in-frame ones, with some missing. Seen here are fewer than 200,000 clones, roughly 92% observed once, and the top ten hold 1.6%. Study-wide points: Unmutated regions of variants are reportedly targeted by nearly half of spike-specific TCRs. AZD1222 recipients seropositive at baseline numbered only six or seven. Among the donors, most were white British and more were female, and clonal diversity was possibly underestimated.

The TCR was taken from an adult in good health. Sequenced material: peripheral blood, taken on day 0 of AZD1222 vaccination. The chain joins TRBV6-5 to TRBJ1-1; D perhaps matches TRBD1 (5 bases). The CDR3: CASSSGGRVNTEAFF. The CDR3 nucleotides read TGTGCCAGCAGTTCGGGGGGTAGGGTGAACACTGAAGCTTTCTTT.